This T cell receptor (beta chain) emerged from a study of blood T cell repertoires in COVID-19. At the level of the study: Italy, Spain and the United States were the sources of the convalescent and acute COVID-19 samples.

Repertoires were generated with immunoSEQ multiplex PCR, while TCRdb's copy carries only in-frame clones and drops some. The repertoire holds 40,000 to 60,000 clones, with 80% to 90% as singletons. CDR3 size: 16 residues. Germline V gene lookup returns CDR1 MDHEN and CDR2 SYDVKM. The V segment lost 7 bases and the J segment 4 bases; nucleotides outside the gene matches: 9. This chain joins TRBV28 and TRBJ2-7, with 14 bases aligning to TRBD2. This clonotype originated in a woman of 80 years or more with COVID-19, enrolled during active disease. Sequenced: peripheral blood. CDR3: CASIATSGRDLYEQYF. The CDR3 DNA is TGTGCCAGCATAGCGACTAGCGGGAGGGATCTGTACGAGCAGTACTTC. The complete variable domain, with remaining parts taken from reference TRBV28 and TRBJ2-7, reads DVKVTQSSRYLVKRTGEKVFLECVQDMDHENMFWYRQDPGLGLRLIYFSYDVKMKEKGDIPEGYSVSREKKERFSLILESASTNQTSMYLCASIATSGRDLYEQYFGPGTRLTVT.